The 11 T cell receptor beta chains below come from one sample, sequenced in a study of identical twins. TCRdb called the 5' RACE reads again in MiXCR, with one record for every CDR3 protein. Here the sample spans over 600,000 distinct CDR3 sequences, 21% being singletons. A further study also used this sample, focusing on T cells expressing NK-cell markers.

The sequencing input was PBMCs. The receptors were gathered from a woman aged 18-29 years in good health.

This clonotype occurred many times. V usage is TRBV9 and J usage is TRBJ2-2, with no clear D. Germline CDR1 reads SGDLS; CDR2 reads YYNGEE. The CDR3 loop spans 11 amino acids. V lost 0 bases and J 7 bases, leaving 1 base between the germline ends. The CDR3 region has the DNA TGTGCCAGCAGCGTAGGCGGGGAGCTGTTTTTT. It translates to CASSVGGELFF.

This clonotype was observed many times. Here the CDR3 reads CASSKGTGGAETQYF. The CDR3 DNA sequence: TGTGCCAGCAGCAAAGGGACAGGGGGTGCAGAGACCCAGTACTTC. The rearrangement links TRBV12-3 or TRBV12-4 to TRBJ2-5, with 11 bases aligning to TRBD1. This CDR3 contains 15 residues. V was clipped by 6 bases and J by 4 bases; unmatched bases: 7.

The CDR3 is CSGSERGLYEQYF. As DNA, the CDR3 is TGCAGTGGCTCGGAGCGGGGGTTATACGAGCAGTACTTC. This chain joins TRBV20-1 and TRBJ2-7, with TRBD2 matching 8 bases. The CDR3 covers 13 residues. V trimming: 7 bases; J trimming: 4 bases; junction bases outside the gene matches: 9. Germline V lookup: CDR1 DFQATT, CDR2 SNEGSKA (reference sequence).

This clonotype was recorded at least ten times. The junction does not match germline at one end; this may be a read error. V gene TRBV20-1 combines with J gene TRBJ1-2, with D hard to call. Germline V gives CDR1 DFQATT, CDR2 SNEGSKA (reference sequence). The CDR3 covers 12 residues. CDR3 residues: CSAREVGYGYTF. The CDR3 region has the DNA TGCAGTGCTCGAGAGGTCGGGTATGGCTACACCTTC.

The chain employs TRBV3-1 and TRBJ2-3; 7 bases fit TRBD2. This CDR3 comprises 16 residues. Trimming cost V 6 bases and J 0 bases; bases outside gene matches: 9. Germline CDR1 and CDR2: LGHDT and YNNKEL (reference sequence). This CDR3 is CASRQRGEVSTDTQYF. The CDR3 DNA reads TGTGCCAGCAGACAGCGGGGAGAAGTTAGCACAGATACGCAGTATTTT.

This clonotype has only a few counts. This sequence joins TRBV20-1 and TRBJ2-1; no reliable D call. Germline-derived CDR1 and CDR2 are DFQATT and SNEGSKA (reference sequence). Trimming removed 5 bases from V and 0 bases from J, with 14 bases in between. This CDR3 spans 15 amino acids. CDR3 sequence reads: CSASRLPSSYNEQFF. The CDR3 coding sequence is TGCAGTGCTTCCCGACTGCCTAGCTCCTACAATGAGCAGTTCTTC.

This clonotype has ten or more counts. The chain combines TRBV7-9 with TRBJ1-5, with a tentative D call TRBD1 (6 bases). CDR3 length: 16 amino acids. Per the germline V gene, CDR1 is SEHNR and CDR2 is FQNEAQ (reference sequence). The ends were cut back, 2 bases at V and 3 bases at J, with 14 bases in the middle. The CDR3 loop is CASSLSGELNNQPQHF. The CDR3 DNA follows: TGTGCCAGCAGCTTATCAGGGGAATTGAACAATCAGCCCCAGCATTTT.

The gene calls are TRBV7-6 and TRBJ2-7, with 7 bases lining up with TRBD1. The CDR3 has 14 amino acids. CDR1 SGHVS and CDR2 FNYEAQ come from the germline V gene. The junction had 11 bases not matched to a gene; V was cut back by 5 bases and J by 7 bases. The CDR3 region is CASSLYRGPGEQYF. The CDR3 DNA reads TGTGCCAGCAGCCTATACAGGGGCCCGGGGGAGCAGTACTTC.

The CDR3 loop is CASGMPLGEQFF. The CDR3 DNA reads TGCGCCAGCGGGATGCCTTTAGGAGAGCAGTTCTTC. This chain links TRBV10-1 with TRBJ2-1, with D uncertain. The V and J ends lost 8 bases and 10 bases respectively, with 15 bases between them. Germline CDR1 is WNHNN and CDR2 is SYGVQD (reference sequence). The CDR3 covers 12 residues.

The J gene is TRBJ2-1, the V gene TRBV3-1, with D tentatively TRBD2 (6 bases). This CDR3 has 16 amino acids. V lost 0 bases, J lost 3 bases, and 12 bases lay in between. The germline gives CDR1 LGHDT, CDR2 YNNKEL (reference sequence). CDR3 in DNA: TGTGCCAGCAGCCAAGATTGGGCGACTAGCTACAATGAGCAGTTCTTC. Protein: CASSQDWATSYNEQFF.

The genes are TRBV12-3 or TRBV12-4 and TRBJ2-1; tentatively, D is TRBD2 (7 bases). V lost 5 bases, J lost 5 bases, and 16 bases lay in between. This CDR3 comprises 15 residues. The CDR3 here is CASSLHSGDNNEQFF. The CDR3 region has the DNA TGTGCCAGCAGTCTCCACAGCGGGGACAACAATGAGCAGTTCTTC.